This paragraph reports one T cell receptor (beta chain). Its antigen is unidentified. CDR1 and CDR2 from the germline V gene are MNHEY and SMNVEV (reference sequence). Trimming removed 0 bases from V and 3 bases from J, with 11 bases in between. This CDR3 region has 15 residues. This sample is part of a study of T cell responses to AZD1222 COVID-19 vaccine. For the study at large: Second-dose intervals near 4 or 12 weeks were combined.

Study-level points and caveats: Donors were largely white British and mainly female; clonal diversity was possibly underestimated. Spike-spanning, vaccine-associated CD4 TCRs were dominant at 160-218 and 743-854.

The protocol was immunoSEQ multiplex PCR, while the TCRdb copy is restricted to in-frame clones and leaves out a portion. The sample yields about 160,000 clones, 85% to 90% seen once. This sequence joins TRBV27 and TRBJ1-1; the D gene is possibly TRBD1 (5 bases). The clonotype originates from an adult in good health. Sequenced material: peripheral blood, taken on day 0 of AZD1222 vaccination. CDR3: CASSLSSRADTEAFF. Written as DNA, the CDR3 is TGTGCCAGCAGTTTATCGAGCAGGGCAGACACTGAAGCTTTCTTT.